The entry below gives a single TCR beta chain sequence along with its context. The data were obtained in a study of blood T cell repertoires in COVID-19. Germline V CDR1 and CDR2: MDHEN, SYDVKM. The CDR3 loop spans 15 amino acids. V lost 5 bases, J lost 2 bases, and 8 bases stayed unmatched. Some clones are missing from TCRdb's copy, which holds only in-frame ones; the method was immunoSEQ multiplex PCR. The table lists roughly 100,000 clones, roughly 80% of them singletons. V usage is TRBV28 and J usage is TRBJ2-7; the match to TRBD1 covers 8 bases. The clonotype was recovered from a human donor in a cohort sampled during active COVID-19. Sequencing used peripheral blood. The CDR3 DNA follows: TGTGCCAGCAGTCCCCTGGGCAGGGGGCCCTACGAGCAGTACTTC. Encoded protein: CASSPLGRGPYEQYF.